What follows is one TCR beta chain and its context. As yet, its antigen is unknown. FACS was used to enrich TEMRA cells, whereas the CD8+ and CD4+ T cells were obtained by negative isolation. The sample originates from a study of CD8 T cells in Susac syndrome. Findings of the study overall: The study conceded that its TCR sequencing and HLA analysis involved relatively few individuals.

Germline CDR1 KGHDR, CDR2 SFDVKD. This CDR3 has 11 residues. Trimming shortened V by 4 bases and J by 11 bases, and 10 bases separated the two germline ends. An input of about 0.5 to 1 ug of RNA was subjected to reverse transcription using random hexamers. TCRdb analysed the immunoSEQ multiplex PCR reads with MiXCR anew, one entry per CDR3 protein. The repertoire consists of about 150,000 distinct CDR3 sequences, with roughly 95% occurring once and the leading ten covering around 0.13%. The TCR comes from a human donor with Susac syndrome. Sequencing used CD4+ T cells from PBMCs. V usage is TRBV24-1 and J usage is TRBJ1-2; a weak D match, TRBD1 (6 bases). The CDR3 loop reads CATSDMGAYTF. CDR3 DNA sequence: TGTGCCACCAGTGACATGGGGGCATACACCTTC.